The clone carrying this T cell receptor (beta chain) has a single count. One end of the junction does not line up with germline, which may come from a read error. The authors' processing: Using reference gene primer amplification, nucleated cell counts were estimated. Method: immunoSEQ multiplex PCR; TCRdb's copy keeps in-frame clones and lacks some. That table furnishes V, J and clone size, whereas the DNA furnished D and trimming. The table lists 310,000 or so clones, around 90% of them singletons. These data originate in a study of blood T cell repertoires in COVID-19. Study summary: PBMCs, B-cell-depleted T cells, or T cells provided the cDNA or gDNA that made up the material.

The CDR3 runs 13 residues. Germline CDR1 is SSHAT and CDR2 is FNYEAQ (reference sequence). Across about two dozen US areas, participants ranged in age from roughly 18 to 95 years. J is TRBJ1-5 and V is TRBV7-7; D gene unclear. The clonotype was recovered from a woman aged 18-29 years with acute COVID-19. Input material: PBMCs or T cells enriched from blood (not recorded which). Here the CDR3 reads CASTHGVNQPQHF. The CDR3, as DNA: TGTGCTAGCACCCACGGGGTGAATCAGCCCCAGCATTTT. Filled out from reference TRBV7-7 and TRBJ1-5, the complete variable domain reads GAGVSQSPRYKVTKRGQDVTLRCDPISSHATLYWYQQALGQGPEFLTYFNYEAQPDKSGLPSDRFSAERPEGSISTLTIQRTEQRDSAMYRCASTHGVNQPQHFGDGTRLSIL.